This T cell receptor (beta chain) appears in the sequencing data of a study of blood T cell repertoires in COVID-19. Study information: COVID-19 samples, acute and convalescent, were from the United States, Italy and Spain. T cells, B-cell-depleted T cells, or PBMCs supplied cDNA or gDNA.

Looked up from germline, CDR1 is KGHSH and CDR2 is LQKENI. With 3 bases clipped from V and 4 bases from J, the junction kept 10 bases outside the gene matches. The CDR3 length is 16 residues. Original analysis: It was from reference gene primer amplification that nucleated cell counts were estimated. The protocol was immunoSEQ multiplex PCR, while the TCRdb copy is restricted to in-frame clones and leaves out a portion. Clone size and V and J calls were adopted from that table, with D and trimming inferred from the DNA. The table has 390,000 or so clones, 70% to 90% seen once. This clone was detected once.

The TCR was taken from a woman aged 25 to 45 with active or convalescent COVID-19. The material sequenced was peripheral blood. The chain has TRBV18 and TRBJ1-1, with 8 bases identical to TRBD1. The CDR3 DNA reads TGTGCCAGCTCACCGATCGTCGGACAGGGAAGCACTGAAGCTTTCTTT. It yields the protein CASSPIVGQGSTEAFF.